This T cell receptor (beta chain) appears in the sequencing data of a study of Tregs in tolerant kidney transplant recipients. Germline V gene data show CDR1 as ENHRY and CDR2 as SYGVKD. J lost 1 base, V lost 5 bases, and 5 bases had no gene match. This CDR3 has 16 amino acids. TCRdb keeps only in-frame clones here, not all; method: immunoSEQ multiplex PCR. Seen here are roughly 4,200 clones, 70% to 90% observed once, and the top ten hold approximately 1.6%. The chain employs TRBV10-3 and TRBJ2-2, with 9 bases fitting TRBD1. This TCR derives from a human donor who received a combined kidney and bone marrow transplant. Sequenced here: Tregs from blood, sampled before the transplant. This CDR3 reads CAISLQGAKNTGELFF. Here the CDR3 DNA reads TGTGCCATCAGTCTACAGGGGGCGAAGAACACCGGGGAGCTGTTTTTT.